This T cell receptor beta chain was observed in a study of monozygotic twins with inflammatory bowel disease (dated by TCRdb to the late 2010s). In terms of the full investigation: A total of approximately 28 monozygotic twin pairs were included in the full study, comprising nine German pairs (four IBD-concordant, five IBD-discordant) and 19 IBD-discordant Danish pairs. Disease-associated traits were sought mainly through comparisons between IBD patients and their genetically identical healthy co-twins within discordant pairs. Each individual had, on average, about 151 000 unique TCRalpha sequences and 181 000 unique TCRbeta sequences available for analysis.

Receptor libraries were prepared by 5' RACE. Each TCR library was prepared from about 3,300 ng of total RNA. For each sample, cDNA synthesis with SMARTScribe reverse transcriptase was split into eight separate reactions. During cDNA synthesis, template switching was used to introduce unique molecular identifiers that contained a 6-nucleotide sample barcode. TCRalpha and TCRbeta cDNA was amplified by two nested PCRs of around 15 and 9 cycles, with bead purification after each PCR. Before amplification, cDNA was treated with uracil DNA-glycosylase and purified using the QIAquick PCR purification kit. The second PCR added Illumina TruSeq-compatible adapters along with sample-specific barcodes. Library quality and concentration were assessed using TapeStation and Qubit, and about 5 ng of each library was pooled. The pooled libraries were sequenced with 2 x 100 bp reads and custom sequencing primers on an Illumina HiSeq2500 single-index Rapid Run. Under the source paper's analysis protocol: MiGEC version 1.2.6 was used for UMI-based consensus assembly to correct PCR and sequencing errors. MiXCR version 2.1.1 was used for V(D)J alignment, clonotype assembly and CDR3 extraction. Gene usage, clonotype sharing and MAIT/NKT TCR abundance were normalised by analysing the top 1000, 10 000 and 20 000 clonotypes per sample. After downsampling to 27 000 UMIs, diversity was calculated as the inverse Simpson index using the vegan R package. Paired Mann-Whitney U tests were applied to discordant twin pairs, with Benjamini-Hochberg correction for multiple testing. TCRdb reprocessed the public reads and reports one entry per CDR3 protein sequence, without DNA. TCRdb's processing, not the authors', yielded these V and J calls. The sample's clone listing holds some 300,000 distinct CDR3 sequences. The ten largest clones represent roughly 5.2% of the sample.

Study-wide findings and limitations: Background noise and inter-individual variability may have been introduced into the repertoires by the differing immunosuppressive treatments among patients. No difference in repertoire similarity was observed between concordant and discordant twins, possibly owing to limited statistical power. The analysis was unable to tell apart different T cell subtypes. Measured by the inverse Simpson index, TCRbeta repertoire diversity was lower in IBD patients than in their healthy co-twins. No single strong signal or clonotype linked to IBD turned up in the results, so the idea that one exists was not supported. IBD patients shared fewer clonotypes with other individuals than healthy twins did, most markedly in patients showing signs of disease activity.

From the germline V gene, CDR1 is SGHAT and CDR2 is FQNNGV. From the cysteine through the phenylalanine, the CDR3 covers 20 amino acids. The entry carries no DNA sequence. From each donor, an approximately 2.5 ml peripheral blood sample was collected into PAXgene tubes and kept at -80 degrees C. Without T cell sorting, total RNA was isolated from whole blood using the PAXgene blood miRNA kit on an automated QIAcube. Peripheral blood from monozygotic twin pairs who were concordant or discordant for inflammatory bowel disease underwent deep TCRalpha and TCRbeta repertoire profiling using unique molecular barcoding. Smoking habits were recorded for all twin pairs, and each individual was classified as a current, former or never smoker. Of note for this clonotype: Its binding antigen is unknown.

Input material: blood. The chain is assembled from TRBV11-2 and TRBJ2-7; TCRdb calls TRBD2, which cannot be checked without DNA. The clonotype was recovered from a human donor with ulcerative colitis or Crohn's disease, or a healthy co-twin of an affected twin (not recorded which). The CDR3 protein: CASSSNSLAGGLSPSYEQYF.